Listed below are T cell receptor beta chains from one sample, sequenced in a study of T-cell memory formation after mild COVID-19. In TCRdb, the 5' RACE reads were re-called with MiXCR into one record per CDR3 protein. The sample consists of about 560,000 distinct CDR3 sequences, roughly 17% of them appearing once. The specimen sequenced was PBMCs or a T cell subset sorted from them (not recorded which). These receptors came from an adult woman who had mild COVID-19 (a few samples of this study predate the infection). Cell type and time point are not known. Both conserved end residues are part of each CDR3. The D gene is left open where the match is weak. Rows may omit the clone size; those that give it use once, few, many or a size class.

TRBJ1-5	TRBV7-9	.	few	TGTGCCAGCAGCTTAGTCGGCAGGGGAAATCAGCCCCAGCATTTT	CASSLVGRGNQPQHF
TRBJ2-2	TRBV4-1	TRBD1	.	TGCGCCAGCAGCCAGAGCCCGGGACAGGGTAACACCGGGGAGCTGTTTTTT	CASSQSPGQGNTGELFF
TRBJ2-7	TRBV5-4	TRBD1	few	TGTGCCAGCAGCCCACCGGGACAGGCGTCCTACGAGCAGTACTTC	CASSPPGQASYEQYF
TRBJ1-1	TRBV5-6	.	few	TGTGCCAGCAGCCAGATACTAGTGAACACTGAAGCTTTCTTT	CASSQILVNTEAFF
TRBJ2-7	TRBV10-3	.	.	TGTGCCATCGGCAAGGTGGGGACGTCAGTCTACGAGCAGTACTTC	CAIGKVGTSVYEQYF
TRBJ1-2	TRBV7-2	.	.	TGTGCCAGCAGCTTAGAAACAGCCTTAGTCGGGGGCTACACCTTC	CASSLETALVGGYTF
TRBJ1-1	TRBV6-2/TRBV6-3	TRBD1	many	TGTGCCAGCAGTCCCCGGGACAGGTTGATAAAATCAAACACTGAAGCTTTCTTT	CASSPRDRLIKSNTEAFF
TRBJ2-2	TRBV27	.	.	TGTGCCAGCAGTTTTGAGGCGGGTGTCACCGGGGAGCTGTTTTTT	CASSFEAGVTGELFF
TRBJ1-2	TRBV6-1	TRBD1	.	TGTGCCAGCAGACAGGGGTCAGACTATGGCTACACCTTC	CASRQGSDYGYTF
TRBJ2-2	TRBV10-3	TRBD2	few	TGTGCCACCCACGGCGGGGGGGCAGAAACCGGGGAGCTGTTTTTT	CATHGGGAETGELFF
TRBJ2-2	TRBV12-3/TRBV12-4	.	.	TGTGCCAGCAGTCCCTTCGGGGCGGGCACCGGGGAGCTGTTTTTT	CASSPFGAGTGELFF
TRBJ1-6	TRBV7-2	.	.	TGTGCCAGCAGCTTAGGCAGGGTGGGGAATTCACCCCTCCACTTT	CASSLGRVGNSPLHF
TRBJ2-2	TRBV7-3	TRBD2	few	TGTGCCAGCAGCTTAAAGAAAGGCTACGGGAGGTATTCGGGCACCGGGGAGCTGTTTTTT	CASSLKKGYGRYSGTGELFF
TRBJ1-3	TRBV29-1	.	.	TGCAGCGTTGAAAGGGGAAACACCATATATTTT	CSVERGNTIYF
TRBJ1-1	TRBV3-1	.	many	TGTGCCAGCAGCGAAGCCGGTCCCGGGCGCGGGGCTTTCTTT	CASSEAGPGRGAFF
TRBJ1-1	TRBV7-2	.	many	TGTGCCAGCATCCGTCGGGCAGGACCCATAAACACTGAAGCTTTCTTT	CASIRRAGPINTEAFF
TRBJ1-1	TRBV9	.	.	TGTGCCAGCAGCGTAGTCGCAGACGTGCCAAACACTGAAGCTTTCTTT	CASSVVADVPNTEAFF
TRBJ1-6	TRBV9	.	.	TGTGCCAGCAGCGTAGGCGAAATGGGTCCAAGGTCACCCCTCCACTTT	CASSVGEMGPRSPLHF
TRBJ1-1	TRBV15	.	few	TGTGCCACCAGCAGAGGAAGGGTGAACACTGAAGCTTTCTTT	CATSRGRVNTEAFF
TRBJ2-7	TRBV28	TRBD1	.	TGTGCCAGCAGTCCCACCTCGGACAGGGTGCCGTACTTC	CASSPTSDRVPYF
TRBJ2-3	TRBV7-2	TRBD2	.	TGTGCCAGCAGCTATCTGACTAGCGGGAGGGCCCTCGACACAGATACGCAGTATTTT	CASSYLTSGRALDTDTQYF
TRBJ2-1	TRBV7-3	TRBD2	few	TGTGCCAGCAGCCCGGGACTAGCGGGAGGAACTGAGCAGTTCTTC	CASSPGLAGGTEQFF
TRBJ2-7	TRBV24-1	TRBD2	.	TGTGCCACCAGTGATCACCCTAGCGGCTACGAGCAGTACTTC	CATSDHPSGYEQYF
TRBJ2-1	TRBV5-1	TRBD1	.	TGCGCCAGCAGCTACTTACCGGGACAGGGTGACGATGAGCAGTTCTTC	CASSYLPGQGDDEQFF
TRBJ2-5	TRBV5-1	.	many	TGCGCCAGCAGCTTTACCAGGGGCCAAGAGACCCAGTACTTC	CASSFTRGQETQYF
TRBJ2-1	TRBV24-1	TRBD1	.	TGTGCCACCAGTGAAACCGGGACAGGGCATGAGCAGTTCTTC	CATSETGTGHEQFF
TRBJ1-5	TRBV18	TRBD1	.	TGTGCCAGCTCACCTGCGACCGGGACAGCAAATCAGCCCCAGCATTTT	CASSPATGTANQPQHF
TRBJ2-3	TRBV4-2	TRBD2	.	TGTGCCAGCAGCCATGAACTAGCGGGGGGCCCCACAGATACGCAGTATTTT	CASSHELAGGPTDTQYF
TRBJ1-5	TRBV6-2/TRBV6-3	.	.	TGTGCCACCCCACTCAGGGACACTAGAACGGTGGGGAGCAATCAGCCCCAGCATTTT	CATPLRDTRTVGSNQPQHF
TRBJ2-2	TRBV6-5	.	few	TGTGCCAGCAGCCAAAGCCCGAACAGGGACACCGGGGAGCTGTTTTTT	CASSQSPNRDTGELFF
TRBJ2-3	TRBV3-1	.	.	TGTGCCAGCAGCCAAGCGGACCATACGCAGTATTTT	CASSQADHTQYF
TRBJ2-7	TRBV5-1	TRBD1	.	TGCGCCAGCAGCTGGGGGACAGGGTTCTCCTACGAGCAGTACTTC	CASSWGTGFSYEQYF
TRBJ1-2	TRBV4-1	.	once	TGCGCCAGCAGCAAAAGGGCCGGGTATGGCTACACCTTC	CASSKRAGYGYTF
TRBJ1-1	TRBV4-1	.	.	TGCGCCAGCAGCCAAGATGTGCCCGTGAACACTGAAGCTTTCTTT	CASSQDVPVNTEAFF
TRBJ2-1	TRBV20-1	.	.	TGCAGTGCCAGGGAGGCCTTCAATGAGCAGTTCTTC	CSAREAFNEQFF
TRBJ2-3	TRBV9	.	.	TGTGCCAGCAGCTTCGGGACCAGGTCAGATACGCAGTATTTT	CASSFGTRSDTQYF
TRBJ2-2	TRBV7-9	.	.	TGTGCCAGCAGTCCTACGGGGCAAATTTACACCGGGGAGCTGTTTTTT	CASSPTGQIYTGELFF
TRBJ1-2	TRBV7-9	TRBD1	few	TGTGCCAGCAGCTTACCGACCTATACAGGGGGCGTTCGGGGCCATGGCTACACCTTC	CASSLPTYTGGVRGHGYTF
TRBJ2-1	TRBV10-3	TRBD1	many	TGTGCCATCAGTGAGTTGGACAGGGACGGCCTGGGGAATGAGCAGTTCTTC	CAISELDRDGLGNEQFF
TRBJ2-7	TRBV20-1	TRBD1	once	TGCAGTGGGACGACAGGGGATTCCTACGAGCAGTACTTC	CSGTTGDSYEQYF
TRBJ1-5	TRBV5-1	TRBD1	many	TGCGCCAGCAGCTACGGGACAGGGGGCAATCAGCCCCAGCATTTT	CASSYGTGGNQPQHF
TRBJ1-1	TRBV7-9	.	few	TGTGCCATCGGTGAAGCTTTCTTT	CAIGEAFF
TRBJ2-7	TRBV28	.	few	TGTGCCAGCCGATCCAGCGGGTTTTACGAGCAGTACTTC	CASRSSGFYEQYF
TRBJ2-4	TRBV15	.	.	TGTGCCACCAGCATTGGGGGCGATACCTTTCAGTACTTC	CATSIGGDTFQYF